Listed below are T cell receptor beta chains from one sample, sequenced in a study of OX40 agonist ivuxolimab in advanced cancers. The assay was immunoSEQ multiplex PCR, and TCRdb's table has in-frame clones only and misses some. The table shows roughly 60,000 clones, with approximately 80% occurring only once. Sequencing used CD4+ or CD8+ T cells sorted from blood, obtained in a trial of the OX40 agonist ivuxolimab. These receptors came from an adult with an advanced solid tumor such as melanoma, head and neck, liver or kidney cancer. Each CDR3 is given with its conserved first and last residue. A D gene is named only where the DNA matches it firmly. Clone size is shown for a subset of rows, as once, few, many or a class of expanded clone.

TRBV9,12,few,TRBJ2-1,NA,CASSIDNNEQFF,TGTGCCAGCAGCATCGATAACAATGAGCAGTTCTTC
TRBV29-1,14,NA,TRBJ2-7,TRBD2,CSVGVGRGGRQQYF,TGCAGCGTTGGAGTGGGGAGGGGCGGCAGACAGCAGTACTTC
TRBV5-1,15,NA,TRBJ2-3,NA,CASSGPQGSGDTQYF,TGCGCCAGCAGCGGCCCACAGGGCAGCGGAGATACGCAGTATTTT
TRBV7-3,14,NA,TRBJ2-1,NA,CASSLEARNNEQFF,TGTGCCAGCAGCTTAGAGGCCAGAAACAATGAGCAGTTCTTC
TRBV9,15,NA,TRBJ1-1,TRBD1,CASSAAGGEGTEAFF,TGTGCCAGCAGCGCCGCAGGGGGCGAGGGCACTGAAGCTTTCTTT
TRBV30,13,NA,TRBJ1-1,TRBD1,CAWNRGRGTEAFF,TGTGCCTGGAACAGGGGAAGGGGCACTGAAGCTTTCTTT
TRBV5-1,15,NA,TRBJ2-3,NA,CASSLVAGSTDTQYF,TGCGCCAGCAGCTTGGTGGCCGGGAGTACAGATACGCAGTATTTT
TRBV6-4,13,NA,TRBJ2-3,NA,CARGCARPDTQYF,TGTGCCAGGGGGTGTGCGCGGCCAGATACGCAGTATTTT
TRBV5-4,14,NA,TRBJ2-1,TRBD2,CASSLELADNEQFF,TGTGCCAGCAGCTTGGAACTAGCGGACAATGAGCAGTTCTTC
TRBV5-1,13,NA,TRBJ2-1,NA,CASHEGVKGEQFF,TGCGCCAGCCACGAGGGAGTAAAGGGGGAGCAGTTCTTC
TRBV6-6,14,medium-sized,TRBJ1-2,NA,CASSSGPFNYGYTF,TGTGCCAGCAGTTCGGGACCGTTTAACTATGGCTACACCTTC
TRBV5-1,11,NA,TRBJ2-1,NA,CASSLASEQFF,TGCGCCAGCAGCTTAGCGAGTGAGCAGTTCTTC
TRBV5-6,13,NA,TRBJ1-5,NA,CASSLGRNQPQHF,TGTGCCAGCAGCTTGGGTCGCAATCAGCCCCAGCATTTT
TRBV19,15,NA,TRBJ2-2,NA,CASSMSLMNTGELFF,TGTGCCAGTAGTATGTCGCTAATGAACACCGGGGAGCTGTTTTTT
TRBV7-2,14,few,TRBJ1-1,NA,CASRRPGVNTEAFF,TGTGCCAGCCGTAGACCCGGGGTGAACACTGAAGCTTTCTTT
TRBV5-6,16,NA,TRBJ2-1,TRBD2,CASSLVLAGTGNEQFF,TGTGCCAGCAGCTTGGTACTAGCGGGAACAGGGAATGAGCAGTTCTTC
TRBV20-1,11,NA,TRBJ1-1,NA,CSGPGDTEAFF,TGCAGTGGTCCGGGAGACACTGAAGCTTTCTTT
TRBV9,16,NA,TRBJ2-1,TRBD1,CASRAGGPGSYNEQFF,TGTGCCAGCAGGGCAGGGGGCCCGGGGTCCTACAATGAGCAGTTCTTC
TRBV5-4,14,NA,TRBJ2-3,NA,CASSLLGSTDTQYF,TGTGCCAGCAGCTTGTTAGGTAGCACAGATACGCAGTATTTT
TRBV4-2,14,few,TRBJ1-1,NA,CASSQVGDTTEAFF,TGTGCCAGCAGCCAAGTGGGAGATACCACTGAAGCTTTCTTT
TRBV19,14,NA,TRBJ1-4,NA,CASKTDRSNEKLFF,TGTGCCAGTAAAACAGACAGAAGTAATGAAAAACTGTTTTTT
TRBV2,16,NA,TRBJ1-5,NA,CASRARDGGVNQPQHF,TGTGCCAGCAGAGCCCGCGATGGGGGTGTGAATCAGCCCCAGCATTTT
TRBV2,20,NA,TRBJ2-1,TRBD2,CASSPMGLAGISSSYNEQFF,TGTGCCAGCAGTCCCATGGGACTAGCGGGCATCTCTAGCTCCTACAATGAGCAGTTCTTC
TRBV30,18,NA,TRBJ2-7,TRBD1,CATLKDGTGPGWSYEQYF,TGTGCCACACTAAAGGACGGGACAGGGCCCGGGTGGTCCTACGAGCAGTACTTC
TRBV5-1,15,NA,TRBJ1-4,NA,CASRRHPEAEGKLFF,TGCGCCAGCAGGCGACATCCGGAGGCCGAAGGGAAACTGTTTTTT
TRBV25-1,15,NA,TRBJ1-1,NA,CASSEYGRQNTEAFF,TGTGCCAGCAGTGAATACGGCAGACAGAACACTGAAGCTTTCTTT
TRBV18,14,NA,TRBJ2-1,NA,CASCVDRNYNEQFF,TGTGCCAGCTGCGTGGACAGAAACTACAATGAGCAGTTCTTC
TRBV11-3,14,NA,TRBJ1-1,NA,CASSLSRLNTEAFF,TGTGCCAGCAGCTTAAGTAGGCTGAACACTGAAGCTTTCTTT
TRBV10-3,14,NA,TRBJ2-5,TRBD2,CAISAGEGQETQYF,TGTGCCATCAGCGCCGGGGAGGGGCAAGAGACCCAGTACTTC
TRBV9,14,NA,TRBJ1-1,NA,CASSGGGPYTEAFF,TGTGCCAGCAGCGGCGGGGGGCCTTACACTGAAGCTTTCTTT
TRBV29-1,16,NA,TRBJ2-1,TRBD1,CSVLGKTGTAYNEQFF,TGCAGCGTATTGGGGAAGACCGGGACAGCCTACAATGAGCAGTTCTTC
TRBV7-3,14,once,TRBJ2-4,NA,CASSAGGRGNIQYF,TGTGCCAGCAGCGCCGGGGGCCGGGGAAACATTCAGTACTTC
TRBV2,12,few,TRBJ1-5,NA,CASTDRNQPQHF,TGTGCCAGCACCGACAGGAATCAGCCCCAGCATTTT
TRBV5-8,9,NA,TRBJ2-5,NA,CASLGTAYF,TGTGCCAGCTTAGGGACCGCGTACTTC
TRBV4-1,18,NA,TRBJ1-2,NA,CASSQGWGPGGINYGYTF,TGCGCCAGCAGCCAAGGTTGGGGTCCGGGAGGCATTAACTATGGCTACACCTTC
TRBV18,13,few,TRBJ1-1,TRBD1,CASSLDRWTEAFF,TGTGCCAGCTCCCTGGACAGGTGGACGGAAGCTTTCTTT
TRBV19,18,NA,TRBJ2-1,TRBD2,CASSKGLAGDGTYNEQFF,TGTGCCAGTAGTAAAGGACTAGCGGGAGATGGGACATACAATGAGCAGTTCTTC
TRBV7-8,16,NA,TRBJ1-1,NA,CASSLDVYLGVPEAFF,TGTGCCAGCAGCTTAGATGTCTACCTGGGAGTCCCTGAAGCTTTCTTT
TRBV27,16,NA,TRBJ2-5,NA,CASSLSIGWSQETQYF,TGTGCCAGCAGTTTATCAATTGGGTGGTCACAGGAGACCCAGTACTTC
TRBV6-5,14,NA,TRBJ2-4,NA,CASSYSGGKGIQYF,TGTGCCAGCAGTTACTCGGGCGGGAAGGGCATTCAGTACTTC
TRBV5-4,15,NA,TRBJ2-1,NA,CATFGRQGLGNEQFF,TGTGCCACCTTTGGGCGGCAGGGTTTAGGCAATGAGCAGTTCTTC
TRBV19,14,NA,TRBJ2-1,TRBD2,CASSPRTSSNEQFF,TGTGCCAGTAGTCCCAGGACTAGCTCCAATGAGCAGTTCTTC
TRBV6-6,15,once,TRBJ1-6,TRBD1,CASSSGTGYNSPLHF,TGTGCCAGCAGTTCCGGGACAGGGTATAATTCACCCCTCCACTTT